Listed below are T cell receptor beta chains from one sample, sequenced in a study of T-cell memory formation after mild COVID-19. TCRdb called the 5' RACE reads again in MiXCR, with one record for every CDR3 protein. Of fewer than 75,000 distinct CDR3 sequences listed, roughly an eighth are singletons. Material for sequencing was PBMCs or a T cell subset sorted from them (not recorded which). The receptors derive from a man aged 18 to 29 who had mild COVID-19 (a few samples of this study predate the infection). Cell type and time point are not known. CDR3s include the opening cysteine and the closing phenylalanine or tryptophan. D genes are given only for firm matches. A row's size may be missing; if present it is once, few, many or a size class.

TGTGCCAGCAGCTTAAATCAGGGGGGGGATACGCAGTATTTT	CASSLNQGGDTQYF	TRBV11-2	once	TRBJ2-3	-
TGTGCCAGCAGCCCCCTCGAGGCGGAGGCATTTAACTATGGCTACACCTTC	CASSPLEAEAFNYGYTF	TRBV3-1	-	TRBJ1-2	-
TGCAGTGCTAGAGAACCTACTAGCGGGGGCACAGATACGCAGTATTTT	CSAREPTSGGTDTQYF	TRBV20-1	few	TRBJ2-3	TRBD2
TGTGCCAGCAGTTTAGTGTCAGGGCAGGGCACTGAAGCTTTCTTT	CASSLVSGQGTEAFF	TRBV12-3/TRBV12-4	few	TRBJ1-1	-
TGTGCCAGCAGTTACAGGGGTCCAACGCAGTATTTT	CASSYRGPTQYF	TRBV6-2/TRBV6-3	many	TRBJ2-3	-
TGTGCCAGCAGCTTAGGGACAGGGGGCGCGAACACTGAAGCTTTCTTT	CASSLGTGGANTEAFF	TRBV7-9	few	TRBJ1-1	TRBD1
TGTGCCAGCTCTTTGGGAGGGGCCCCCCTTCAGCCCCAGCATTTT	CASSLGGAPLQPQHF	TRBV6-5	few	TRBJ1-5	-
TGTGCCAGCAGTTCCGGACAGGGGGCGCTTCCCTACGAGCAGTACTTC	CASSSGQGALPYEQYF	TRBV6-5	many	TRBJ2-7	TRBD1
TGTGCCACCAGTGACCCAGGGAGGGGGGGTGAGACCCAGTACTTC	CATSDPGRGGETQYF	TRBV24-1	-	TRBJ2-5	-
TGTGCCAGCTCACCACCGGCCAGGACGTCCTACGAGCAGTACTTC	CASSPPARTSYEQYF	TRBV18	many	TRBJ2-7	-
TGCGCCAGCAGCCAATACCAGACTAGCACTCAAGAGACCCAGTACTTC	CASSQYQTSTQETQYF	TRBV4-1	many	TRBJ2-5	TRBD2
TGTGCCACCAGCAGAGGAGGAGGGGGGGCCGTTAAGACCCAGTACTTC	CATSRGGGGAVKTQYF	TRBV15	-	TRBJ2-5	-
TGTGCCAGCAGTTCCCAGGGGTCCTATAATTCACCCCTCCACTTT	CASSSQGSYNSPLHF	TRBV12-3/TRBV12-4	-	TRBJ1-6	-
TGTGCCAGCAGCCCCTCAGACAGGGGGCTCTGGCAGTACTTC	CASSPSDRGLWQYF	TRBV27	-	TRBJ2-7	TRBD1
TGTGCCAGCAGCTTAGTGGTGGGCCCTAATGAGCAGTTCTTC	CASSLVVGPNEQFF	TRBV7-8	few	TRBJ2-1	-
TGCAGTGCTAGGGGGACAGTAAATTCACCCCTCCACTTT	CSARGTVNSPLHF	TRBV20-1	many	TRBJ1-6	TRBD1
TGTGCCAGCAGCTTAGGTCAGCGGGGGGGCGATGAGCAGTTCTTC	CASSLGQRGGDEQFF	TRBV7-2	many	TRBJ2-1	TRBD2
TGTGCCTCCGCTTTCGATAGCCTGGAGACCCAGTACTTC	CASAFDSLETQYF	TRBV30	many	TRBJ2-5	-
TGTGCCACCCGGGAGCTAGGGGCTAGCGGCACAGATACGCAGTATTTT	CATRELGASGTDTQYF	TRBV6-5	-	TRBJ2-3	-
TGCAGTGCTATACTAGCGGGAGGGAACCAGTACTTC	CSAILAGGNQYF	TRBV20-1	many	TRBJ2-5	TRBD2
TGTGCCAGCATGGGTAACTTTCTCCAAGAGACCCAGTACTTC	CASMGNFLQETQYF	TRBV6-5	-	TRBJ2-5	-
TGTGCCAGCAGTTTAGCGACGGCCGGCACTGAAGCTTTCTTT	CASSLATAGTEAFF	TRBV12-3/TRBV12-4	many	TRBJ1-1	-
TGCGCCAGCAGCCAAGATTCTACCGGGGTGGCGGGAAACACCATATATTTT	CASSQDSTGVAGNTIYF	TRBV4-1	few	TRBJ1-3	-
TGTGCCAGCAGCTTACAGCGGTTCGGAGGGGACACCATATATTTT	CASSLQRFGGDTIYF	TRBV7-9	many	TRBJ1-3	-
TGCGCCAGCAGCTTGGCACCCGCGACAGGGGGAAATTCACCCCTCCACTTT	CASSLAPATGGNSPLHF	TRBV5-1	few	TRBJ1-6	TRBD1
TGCAGCGTCGACGCTTTTCCTAGGGAGTATGGCTACACCTTC	CSVDAFPREYGYTF	TRBV29-1	many	TRBJ1-2	-
TGCGCCAGCAGCGTCCTAGGGGAAGATACGCAGTATTTT	CASSVLGEDTQYF	TRBV4-1	-	TRBJ2-3	-
TGTGCCAGCTCACCGGAGTACTTGAGCACAGATACGCAGTATTTT	CASSPEYLSTDTQYF	TRBV18	-	TRBJ2-3	-
TGTGCCAGCAGCTTTATCCTCCCTAGCGGGGGGAGAGATACGCAGTATTTT	CASSFILPSGGRDTQYF	TRBV7-2	many	TRBJ2-3	TRBD2
TGCAGTGCTAGAGATATTCGGTTTAGCGGGGGGATCACAGATACGCAGTATTTT	CSARDIRFSGGITDTQYF	TRBV20-1	few	TRBJ2-3	TRBD2
TGCGCCAGCAGCCGCAATGGTAAGGCCGTCGAGCAGTACTTC	CASSRNGKAVEQYF	TRBV5-1	-	TRBJ2-7	-
TGTGCCAGCACCCTAGCCTCTGAGCAGTTCTTC	CASTLASEQFF	TRBV6-2/TRBV6-3	many	TRBJ2-1	-
TGCAGTGCTAGCGTGGCTAGCGGGGGGCAACTGACTAGCACAGATACGCAGTATTTT	CSASVASGGQLTSTDTQYF	TRBV20-1	many	TRBJ2-3	TRBD2
TGTGCCAGCAGCTCACCGGGACAGGGGATAGGTAGGAATGAGCAGTTCTTC	CASSSPGQGIGRNEQFF	TRBV7-9	many	TRBJ2-1	TRBD1
TGCAGCGTTGTTTCACAGGGGGGCGGCTACACCTTC	CSVVSQGGGYTF	TRBV29-1	few	TRBJ1-2	TRBD1
TGTGCCAGCAGCTTAAGCGGGGGCGTGACAGATACGCAGTATTTT	CASSLSGGVTDTQYF	TRBV7-3	few	TRBJ2-3	-
TGTGCCAGCAGCTTAATCGCGGGAGACACTGAAGCTTTCTTT	CASSLIAGDTEAFF	TRBV7-2	-	TRBJ1-1	-
TGTGCCAGCAGAGGACCTTACAATGAGCAGTTCTTC	CASRGPYNEQFF	TRBV6-4	many	TRBJ2-1	-
TGTGCCAGCAGCTTCCAGTTCACGCAGTATTTT	CASSFQFTQYF	TRBV13	-	TRBJ2-3	-
TGTGCCAGCAGCGTAGGTGGGGGGCCCTACAATGAGCAGTTCTTC	CASSVGGGPYNEQFF	TRBV9	-	TRBJ2-1	-